This TCR beta chain is from a study of metastatic and nonmetastatic thyroid tumors. General study findings and limits: Benign nodules reportedly had significantly lower TCR beta diversity than malignant thyroid tumors in blood and tumor.

V dropped 3 bases and J dropped 3; count of bases not matched to a gene: 4. There are 15 residues in the CDR3. Germline CDR1 and CDR2: SGHRS and YFSETQ. Note on this clone: The antigen remains unidentified.

TCRdb re-processed the PCR reads through MiXCR. The sample shows around 20,000 clones, roughly a third of them seen only once. No patient received treatment before thyroid surgery. The clonotype was recovered from a female donor with papillary thyroid cancer or a benign thyroid nodule (not recorded which). Some clones in this sample may be carry-over from other donors' samples. Material: tumor tissue. The chain recombines TRBV5-1 with TRBJ1-5; 9 bases match TRBD1. CDR3 nucleotides: TGCGCCAGCAGCTCCGGGACAGGGATCAATCAGCCCCAGCATTTT. Protein product: CASSSGTGINQPQHF.